This T cell receptor (beta chain) was identified during a study of vaccination effects on CD4 cells after COVID-19. Remarks on this clone: The antigen remains unidentified.

The CDR3 loop spans 14 amino acids. Germline V lookup: CDR1 MNHEY, CDR2 SVGEGT. The V and J ends lost 6 bases and 3 bases, in that order; junction bases with no gene match: 3. Before sequencing took place, the ViraFEST assay used viral peptide pools to expand antigen-specific CD4+ T cells. On day 10 of culture, CD4+ T cells were separated out. As their vaccination, participants received two doses of either BNT162b2 or mRNA-1273. Half the medium was replaced with IL-2 medium on days 3 and 7. Profiling relied on immunoSEQ multiplex PCR, and the TCRdb table lists in-frame clones only, not all of them. Here the sample spans under 35,000 clones, over 55% being singletons.

The starting material was CD4+ T cells from PBMCs cultured with HCoV-NL63 spike peptides, obtained after COVID-19 vaccination. This chain links TRBV6-2 or TRBV6-3 with TRBJ2-7; 12 nucleotides match TRBD2. The TCR comes from a human donor who received a COVID-19 vaccine. The CDR3 sequence: CASSRGLAGYEQYF. The CDR3 DNA is TGTGCCAGCAGCCGGGGACTAGCGGGCTACGAGCAGTACTTC.